Following are 10 T cell receptor beta chains from one sample sequenced in a study of T cells in Graves' hyperthyroidism and ophthalmopathy. TCR beta CDR3 region amplification was performed from RNA transcripts. The HTBI primer set was used in a first-round RT-PCR of the TCR CDR3. MiXCR was run by TCRdb on the multiplex PCR reads, yielding one entry per CDR3 protein. The repertoire includes 490,000 or so distinct CDR3 sequences, roughly 22% of them detected once, and 45% to 55% sits in the top ten. Specimen: blood. The receptors here all came from a woman aged 70-85 years with Graves' ophthalmopathy.

This clonotype was seen at least ten times. A junction end diverges from the germline sequence, so it may reflect a read error. The rearrangement joins TRBV5-1 to TRBJ1-5, with 7 bases matching TRBD1. The CDR3 length is 14 residues. Per the germline V gene, CDR1 is SGHRS and CDR2 is YFSETQ. CDR3 coding DNA: TGTGCCAGCAGTTCCGGGACAGGCAATCAGCCCCAGCATTTT. Translation gives CASSSGTGNQPQHF.

The chain has TRBV5-1 and TRBJ2-7, with a possible D match to TRBD2 (5 bases). Trimming removed 4 bases at V and 2 bases at J, with 13 bases between. The CDR3 consists of 14 residues. Per germline, CDR1 SGHRS and CDR2 YFSETQ. CDR3 nucleotide sequence: TGCGCCAGCAGCGGACTCGCAGGTACCTACGAGCAGTACTTC. Encoded protein: CASSGLAGTYEQYF.

This chain joins TRBV7-2 and TRBJ2-7; D possibly corresponds to TRBD2 (7 bases). Between the trimmed V and J ends, which lost 1 base and 9 bases, there was a span of 19 bases. The CDR3 is 15 amino acids. CDR1 SGHTA and CDR2 FQGNSA come from the germline V gene. The CDR3 protein is CASSLGGASGLGQYF. In nucleotides, the CDR3 is TGTGCCAGCAGCTTAGGGGGGGCTAGCGGTCTTGGGCAGTACTTC.

This clonotype showed up just a few times. V and J are TRBV5-1 and TRBJ1-4; no clear D. From germline, CDR1 is SGHRS and CDR2 YFSETQ. V gave up 2 bases and J gave up 2 bases, with 7 bases separating them. The CDR3 has 14 amino acids. The CDR3 is CASSLSATNEKLFF. In nucleotides, the CDR3 is TGCGCCAGCAGCTTATCGGCTACTAATGAAAAACTGTTTTTT.

The genes are TRBV19 and TRBJ1-6; 7 bases are shared with TRBD1. Germline loops: CDR1 LNHDA, CDR2 SQIVND (reference sequence). With V trimmed by 5 bases and J by 11 bases, 12 bases remained unmatched. The CDR3 has 15 residues. The CDR3 loop is CASSEELTGWTPLHF. For the CDR3, the DNA is TGTGCCAGTAGTGAAGAATTGACAGGGTGGACACCCCTCCACTTT.

Remarks on this clonotype: No conserved phenylalanine or tryptophan ends this CDR3, so it is likely a read error. The genes are TRBV3-1 and TRBJ2-5; D is undetermined. The germline V gene encodes CDR1 LGHDT and CDR2 YNNKEL (reference sequence). Trimming took 1 base from V and 3 from J, leaving 9 bases between them. The CDR3 runs to 14 residues. The CDR3 bases are TGTGCCAGCAGCCAAGTGGGGTTAAAAGAGACCCAGTACCTC. It codes for CASSQVGLKETQYL.

This clonotype was detected a few times. This rearrangement joins TRBV7-2 to TRBJ1-1; a weak D match, TRBD1 (5 bases). CDR3 size: 15 residues. Germline CDR1 SGHTA, CDR2 FQGNSA. The ends were cut back, 8 bases at V and 1 base at J, with 17 bases in the middle. The CDR3 DNA is TGTGCCAGCGGCCAAACAGTAGGGGCGAACACTGAAGCTTTCTTT. Protein sequence: CASGQTVGANTEAFF.

The table lists this clonotype with a count of one. The CDR3 nucleotides are TGCGCCAGCAGCCAGTCAGCTAGCGGATACGAGCAGTACTTC. The encoded protein is CASSQSASGYEQYF. J is TRBJ2-7 and V is TRBV4-1; TRBD2 aligns across 7 bases. CDR3 length: 14 amino acids. Trimming cost V 3 bases and J 4 bases; bases outside gene matches: 6. Per germline, CDR1 MGHRA and CDR2 YSYEKL.

The chain joins TRBV20-1 to TRBJ2-5; weak D call: TRBD1 (5 bases). CDR1 and CDR2 from the germline V gene are DFQATT and SNEGSKA (reference sequence). CDR3 length: 12 amino acids. V was clipped by 3 bases and J by 5 bases, with 10 bases between them. CDR3 sequence: CSASGAYETQYF. The CDR3 nucleotides are TGCAGTGCTAGTGGGGCATACGAGACCCAGTACTTC.

The chain couples TRBV10-3 to TRBJ1-5, with D perhaps TRBD1 (6 bases). CDR1 and CDR2 (germline): ENHRY, SYGVKD. This CDR3 is built from 16 residues. Trimming took 0 bases from V and 6 from J, leaving 15 bases between them. DNA for the CDR3: TGTGCCATCAGTGAGTCGACAGGCAGCGGTAGTCAGCCCCAGCATTTT. This gives the protein CAISESTGSGSQPQHF.